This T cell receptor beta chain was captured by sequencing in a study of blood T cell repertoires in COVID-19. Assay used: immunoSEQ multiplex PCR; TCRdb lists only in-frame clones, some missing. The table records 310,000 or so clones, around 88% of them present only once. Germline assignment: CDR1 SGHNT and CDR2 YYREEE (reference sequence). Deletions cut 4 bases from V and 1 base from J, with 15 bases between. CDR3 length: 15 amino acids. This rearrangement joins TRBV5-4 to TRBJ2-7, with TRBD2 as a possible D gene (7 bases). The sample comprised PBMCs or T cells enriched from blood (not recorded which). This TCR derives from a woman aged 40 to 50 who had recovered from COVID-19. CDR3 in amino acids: CASSATAGASYEQYF. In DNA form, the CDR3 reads TGTGCCAGCAGCGCCACCGCGGGGGCTTCCTACGAGCAGTACTTC.